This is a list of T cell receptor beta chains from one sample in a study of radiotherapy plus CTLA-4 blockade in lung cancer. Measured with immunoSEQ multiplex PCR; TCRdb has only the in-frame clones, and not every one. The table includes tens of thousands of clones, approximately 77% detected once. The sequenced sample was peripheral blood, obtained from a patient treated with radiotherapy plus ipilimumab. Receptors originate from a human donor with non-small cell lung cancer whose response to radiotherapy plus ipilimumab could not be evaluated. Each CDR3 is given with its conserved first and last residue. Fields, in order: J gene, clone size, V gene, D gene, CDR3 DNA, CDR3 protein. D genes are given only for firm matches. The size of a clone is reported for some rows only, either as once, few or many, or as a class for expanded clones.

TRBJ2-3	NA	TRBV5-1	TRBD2	TGCGCCAGCAGCTTGACTAGCGGGGGGGCAGATACGCAGTATTTT	CASSLTSGGADTQYF
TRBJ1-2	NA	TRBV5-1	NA	TGCGCCAGCAGCTGGGCCACAGACGATGGCTACACCTTC	CASSWATDDGYTF
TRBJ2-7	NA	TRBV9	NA	TGTGCCAGCAGCGTAGGTGTGAGCCTGACCTACGAGCAGTACTTC	CASSVGVSLTYEQYF
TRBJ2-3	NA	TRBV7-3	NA	TGTGCCAGCAGCCGGGGGGCGGGGGCCCTTAGCACAGATACGCAGTATTTT	CASSRGAGALSTDTQYF
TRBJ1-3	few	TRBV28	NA	TGTGCCAGCAGGGTAACAGGGAAGTTTGGAAACACCATATATTTT	CASRVTGKFGNTIYF
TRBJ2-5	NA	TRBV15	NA	TGTGCCACCAGCAGAGATCTGGGCTCTCAAGAGACCCAGTACTTC	CATSRDLGSQETQYF
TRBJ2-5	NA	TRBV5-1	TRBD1	TGCGCCAGCAGCTTAATGTGGACAGGACAAGAGACCCAGTACTTC	CASSLMWTGQETQYF
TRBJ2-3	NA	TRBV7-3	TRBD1	TGTGCCAGCAGCCCCGTATTGAGCGCTACAGGGGCGGATACGCAGTATTTT	CASSPVLSATGADTQYF
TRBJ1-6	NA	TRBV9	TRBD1	TGTGCCAGCAGCTCCGCCGGGACAGCGATAAATTCACCCCTCCACTTT	CASSSAGTAINSPLHF
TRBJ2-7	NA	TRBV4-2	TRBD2	TGTGCCAGCAGCCTTTTACTAGCGGGGGGGTCCTACGAGCAGTACTTC	CASSLLLAGGSYEQYF
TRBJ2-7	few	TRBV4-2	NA	TGTGCCAGCAGCCAAGAGGCAACTAGGTCCGAGCAGTACTTC	CASSQEATRSEQYF
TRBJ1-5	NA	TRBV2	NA	TGTGCCAGCAGTTCTCAGGGGAGCAATCAGCCCCAGCATTTT	CASSSQGSNQPQHF
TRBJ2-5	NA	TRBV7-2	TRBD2	TGTGCCAGCAGCTTAGTGAGGCTAGCGGCTCAAGAGACCCAGTACTTC	CASSLVRLAAQETQYF
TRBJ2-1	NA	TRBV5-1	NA	TGCGCCAGCAGCTTGGGGGTCGAGGGTGAGCAGTTCTTC	CASSLGVEGEQFF
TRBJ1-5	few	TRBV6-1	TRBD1	TGTGCCAGCAGTGATGGGACAGGGAGGCTTCAGCCCCAGCATTTT	CASSDGTGRLQPQHF
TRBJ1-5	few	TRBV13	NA	TGTGCCAGCAGCCCGCCCCTACAGGGTGGCAATCAGCCCCAGCATTTT	CASSPPLQGGNQPQHF
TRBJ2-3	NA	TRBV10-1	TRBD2	TGCGCCATAATACTAGCGGGGGGGCAAACTACGCAGTATTTT	CAIILAGGQTTQYF
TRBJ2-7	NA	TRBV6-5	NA	TGTGCCAGCAGTTACTCTCGGACAGTATCCTACGAGCAGTACTTC	CASSYSRTVSYEQYF
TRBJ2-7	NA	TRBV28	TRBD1	TGTGCCAGCAGTTTATGGGACAGGGCAGCTAGCGACGAGCAGTACTTC	CASSLWDRAASDEQYF
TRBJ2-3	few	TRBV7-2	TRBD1	TGTGCCAGCAGCCCACTAGGGGGCGCAGATACGCAGTATTTT	CASSPLGGADTQYF
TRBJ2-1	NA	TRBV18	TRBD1	TGTGCCAGCTCACAATCGACAGGGAGTCAGAGTGAGCAGTTCTTC	CASSQSTGSQSEQFF
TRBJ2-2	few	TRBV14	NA	TGTGCCAGCAGCCAAGGAACTAGAGGGGGGGGGACCGGGGAGCTGTTTTTT	CASSQGTRGGGTGELFF
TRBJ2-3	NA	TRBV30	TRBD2	TGTGCCTGGAGTGTACGGGGGGGAAGCACAGATACGCAGTATTTT	CAWSVRGGSTDTQYF
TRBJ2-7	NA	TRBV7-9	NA	TGTGCCAGCAGCTTCTTTGTATCGTACGAGCAGTACTTC	CASSFFVSYEQYF